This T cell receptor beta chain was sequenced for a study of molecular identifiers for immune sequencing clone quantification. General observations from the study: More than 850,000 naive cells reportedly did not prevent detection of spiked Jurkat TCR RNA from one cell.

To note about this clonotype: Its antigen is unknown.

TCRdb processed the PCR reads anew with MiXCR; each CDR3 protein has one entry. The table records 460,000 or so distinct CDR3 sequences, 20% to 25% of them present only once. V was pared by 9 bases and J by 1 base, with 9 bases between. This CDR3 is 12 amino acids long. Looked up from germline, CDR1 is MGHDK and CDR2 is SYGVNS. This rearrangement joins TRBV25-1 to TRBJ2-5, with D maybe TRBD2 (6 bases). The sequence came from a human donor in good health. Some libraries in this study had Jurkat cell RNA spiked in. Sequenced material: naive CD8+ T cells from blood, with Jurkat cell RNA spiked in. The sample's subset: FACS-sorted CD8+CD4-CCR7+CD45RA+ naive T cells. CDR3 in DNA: TGTGCCAGTGGGGGGACCCAAGAGACCCAGTACTTC. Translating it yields CASGGTQETQYF.